These 26 T cell receptor beta chains were all obtained from the same sample, sequenced in a study of Ad26.COV2.S vaccination and SARS-CoV-2 variants. Treatment reported: 15 to 20 received Ad26.COV2.S at low or high dose, single or two shots; 5 received placebo; per-sample allocation not given. Vaccine and placebo recipients were sampled on day 63 after the first injection. Profiling relied on immunoSEQ multiplex PCR, and the TCRdb table lists in-frame clones only, not all of them. The sample lists roughly 300,000 clones, about 89% seen once, with 5% in the top ten. The source was peripheral blood, collected in a trial of Ad26.COV2.S vaccine versus placebo. Receptor source: a person aged 18 to 65 who received the Ad26.COV2.S COVID-19 vaccine or a placebo.

The chain carries TRBV7-6 and TRBJ2-3; D unclear. V lost 5 bases, J lost 4 bases, and 10 bases lay in between. Looked up from germline, CDR1 is SGHVS and CDR2 is FNYEAQ. The CDR3 sequence is 13 residues long. The CDR3 loop is CASSLLGPDTQYF. The CDR3 DNA sequence: TGTGCCAGCAGCCTATTAGGGCCAGATACGCAGTATTTT.

The CDR3 bases are TGCGCCAGCAGCTTAAAGGCTGCCACCTACAATGAGCAGTTCTTC. It yields the protein CASSLKAATYNEQFF. The chain has TRBV5-1 and TRBJ2-1, with D unresolved. CDR1 and CDR2 (germline): SGHRS, YFSETQ. The CDR3 runs to 15 residues. Trimming pared 2 bases from V and 2 bases from J, leaving 11 bases between.

The chain couples TRBV18 to TRBJ1-2; 7 bases match TRBD1. Germline-derived CDR1 and CDR2 are KGHSH and LQKENI. V shed 1 base and J 8 bases; nucleotides not matched to a gene: 7. The CDR3 covers 14 residues. The CDR3: CASSPQDRPLGYTF. As DNA, the CDR3 is TGTGCCAGCTCACCACAGGACAGGCCCTTAGGCTACACCTTC.

This clone has only one observation. The rearrangement links TRBV4-1 to TRBJ2-3; 11 bases are a match to TRBD2. This CDR3 contains 17 residues. The V and J ends lost 1 base and 4 bases, in that order; junction bases with no gene match: 7. Germline V lookup: CDR1 MGHRA, CDR2 YSYEKL. Written as DNA, the CDR3 is TGCGCCAGCAGCCAAGGGGGGATAGCGGGAGGGCCAGATACGCAGTATTTT. It specifies CASSQGGIAGGPDTQYF.

V usage is TRBV5-4 and J usage is TRBJ2-2; D gene unclear. CDR1 is SGHNT and CDR2 is YYREEE in the germline V gene (reference sequence). Deletions cut 0 bases from V and 6 bases from J, with 3 bases between. The CDR3 runs to 12 residues. CDR3 in DNA: TGTGCCAGCAGCTTGGAGTCCGGGGAGCTGTTTTTT. Translating it yields CASSLESGELFF.

The chain has TRBV10-3 and TRBJ1-1; no firm D call. The germline V and J ends were trimmed by 3 bases and 7 bases, with 6 bases remaining between them. This CDR3 is 11 amino acids long. CDR1 and CDR2 (germline): ENHRY, SYGVKD. Written as DNA, the CDR3 is TGTGCCATCAGTGATGTCGATGAAGCTTTCTTT. This encodes CAISDVDEAFF.

The chain joins TRBV10-1 to TRBJ2-7; D gene unclear. The CDR3 runs 15 residues. In germline, CDR1 is WNHNN, CDR2 SYGVQD (reference sequence). V gave up 3 bases and J gave up 0 bases, with 12 bases separating them. DNA for the CDR3: TGCGCCAGCAGTGATTTTACGGAAAGCTCCTACGAGCAGTACTTC. Encoded protein: CASSDFTESSYEQYF.

The gene calls are TRBV18 and TRBJ2-1; 7 bases map to TRBD2. The V segment lost 1 base and the J segment 6 bases; nucleotides outside the gene matches: 12. The CDR3 loop spans 17 amino acids. Per the germline V gene, CDR1 is KGHSH and CDR2 is LQKENI. The CDR3 loop reads CASSPQRGGRSGNEQFF. CDR3 sequence (DNA): TGTGCCAGCTCACCACAGCGAGGCGGGAGATCTGGCAATGAGCAGTTCTTC.

In nucleotides, the CDR3 is TGTGCCGGACACAGGGATGATTCACCCCTCCACTTT. It encodes CAGHRDDSPLHF. This chain links TRBV2 with TRBJ1-6; maybe TRBD1 (6 bases). CDR3 length: 12 amino acids. Trimming took off 11 bases at V and 8 bases at J, with 13 bases between the two ends. Germline V gene sequence: CDR1 SNHLY, CDR2 FYNNEI.

The V call is TRBV14, the J call TRBJ2-2; D unclear. CDR1 is SGHDN, CDR2 FVKESK, per germline. This CDR3 is built from 14 residues. Trimming pared 0 bases from V and 4 bases from J, leaving 6 bases between. The CDR3 here is CASSQDRFTGELFF. CDR3 coding DNA: TGTGCCAGCAGCCAAGACAGGTTCACCGGGGAGCTGTTTTTT.

The CDR3 DNA reads as TGTGCCAGCACCCCGGACTACCTTCTGAACAATGAGCAGTTCTTC. Its protein product is CASTPDYLLNNEQFF. The V call is TRBV6-2 or TRBV6-3, the J call TRBJ2-1, with a weak D call TRBD2 (6 bases). In germline, CDR1 is MNHEY, CDR2 SVGEGT. Deletions cut 7 bases from V and 5 bases from J, with 18 bases between. The length of the CDR3 is 15 residues.

The V gene is TRBV7-9, the J gene TRBJ2-5; 7 bases match TRBD1. The CDR3 has 13 amino acids. The junction had 4 bases not matched to a gene; V was cut back by 4 bases and J by 5 bases. CDR1 is SEHNR, CDR2 FQNEAQ, per germline (reference sequence). The CDR3 is CASSSDRVETQYF. CDR3 coding DNA: TGTGCCAGCAGCTCAGACAGGGTGGAGACCCAGTACTTC.

The chain carries TRBV7-2 and TRBJ1-2; TRBD1 is a possible D gene (5 bases). The V end was cut by 1 base, the J end by 7 bases, with 13 bases between. The CDR3 is made up of 14 amino acids. Germline V gene data show CDR1 as SGHTA and CDR2 as FQGNSA. The CDR3 coding sequence is TGTGCCAGCAGCTTAGTCTTGGGGGAGGTTGGCTACACCTTC. The encoded protein is CASSLVLGEVGYTF.

J is TRBJ1-1 and V is TRBV4-1; D is undetermined. V was shortened by 8 bases and J by 0 bases, with 16 bases between the two germline ends. The germline gives CDR1 MGHRA, CDR2 YSYEKL. The CDR3 is 15 amino acids. CDR3 DNA sequence: TGCGCCAGCCTCCGAACGGCCGGCATGAACACTGAAGCTTTCTTT. This codes for CASLRTAGMNTEAFF.

In this sample, this clone turned up once. The chain recombines TRBV3-1 (or the pseudogene TRBV3-2) with TRBJ2-3; the D call may be TRBD1 or TRBD2 (5 bases each). V lost 3 bases to trimming and J lost 2 bases, with 9 bases between them. The CDR3 is 14 residues long. Germline-derived CDR1 and CDR2 are LGHDT and YNNKEL (reference sequence). Here the CDR3 reads CASSHSGHTDTQYF. The CDR3 DNA is TGTGCCAGCAGCCATTCGGGGCACACAGATACGCAGTATTTT.

The V gene is TRBV5-1, the J gene TRBJ2-5, with a tentative D call TRBD2 (6 bases). V lost 0 bases and J lost 3, with 9 bases in between. The CDR3 spans 14 residues. CDR1 is SGHRS and CDR2 is YFSETQ in the germline V gene. The CDR3: CASSLGSSEETQYF. CDR3 in DNA: TGCGCCAGCAGCTTGGGGTCTAGCGAAGAGACCCAGTACTTC.

This chain connects TRBV27 to TRBJ1-2; D not certain. This CDR3 contains 13 residues. CDR1 and CDR2 from the germline V gene are MNHEY and SMNVEV (reference sequence). V lost 3 bases and J 4 bases, leaving 9 bases between the germline ends. In nucleotides, the CDR3 is TGTGCCAGCAGTTTCTCCATGGTCTATGGCTACACCTTC. Translated: CASSFSMVYGYTF.

The chain links TRBV10-3 to TRBJ1-2; TRBD1 matches at 11 bases. The CDR3 extends over 15 amino acids. Germline CDR1 is ENHRY and CDR2 is SYGVKD. V lost 6 bases to trimming and J lost 3 bases; unmatched junction nucleotides: 6. CDR3 bases: TGTGCCATCAGCGAGAGGACAGGGGGCGACTATGGCTACACCTTC. This sequence encodes CAISERTGGDYGYTF.

The gene calls are TRBV5-1 and TRBJ1-6; TRBD1 matches 8 bases. Germline trimming cut 4 bases from V and 3 bases from J; bases unmatched to any gene: 3. CDR3 length equals 15 residues. In germline, CDR1 is SGHRS, CDR2 YFSETQ. The CDR3 DNA follows: TGCGCCAGCAGCGGACAGGGACACTATAATTCACCCCTCCACTTT. It yields the protein CASSGQGHYNSPLHF.

The chain carries TRBV6-6 and TRBJ1-4; a weak D match, TRBD1 (5 bases). In germline, CDR1 is MNHNY, CDR2 SVGAGI (reference sequence). The V gene lost 2 bases and the J gene lost 3 bases, with 7 bases spanning the gap. This CDR3 region has 14 residues. The CDR3 here is CASSYQGSNEKLFF. CDR3 nucleotide sequence: TGTGCCAGCAGTTACCAGGGTTCTAATGAAAAACTGTTTTTT.

The chain carries TRBV4-1 and TRBJ2-1; D gene ambiguous. Trimming took off 1 base at V and 0 bases at J, with 13 bases between the two ends. The CDR3 length is 17 residues. CDR1 is MGHRA, CDR2 YSYEKL, per germline. CDR3: CASSQVFEQYSYNEQFF. The DNA of the CDR3 is TGCGCCAGCAGCCAAGTGTTCGAACAGTACTCCTACAATGAGCAGTTCTTC.

The rearrangement joins TRBV2 to TRBJ1-1; 9 nucleotides match TRBD1. Per the germline V gene, CDR1 is SNHLY and CDR2 is FYNNEI. The trim removed 3 bases at V and 1 base at J, leaving 6 bases unmatched. The CDR3 runs to 16 residues. The CDR3 region is CASSDGTGFENTEAFF. The CDR3 bases are TGTGCCAGCAGTGACGGGACAGGGTTTGAGAACACTGAAGCTTTCTTT.

V gene TRBV29-1 combines with J gene TRBJ2-3, with 12 positions matching TRBD2. The length of the CDR3 is 14 residues. The germline gives CDR1 SQVTM, CDR2 ANQGSEA. Losses at the gene ends were 7 bases for V and 5 bases for J; bases not matched to a gene: 7. CDR3 coding DNA: TGCAGCGCGTGGACTAGCGGGAAAGGAGATACGCAGTATTTT. Translated, it gives CSAWTSGKGDTQYF.

The chain combines TRBV4-1 with TRBJ2-7; D perhaps matches TRBD1 (5 bases). This CDR3 is 14 amino acids long. Trimming shortened V by 4 bases and J by 6 bases, and 16 bases separated the two germline ends. Looked up from germline, CDR1 is MGHRA and CDR2 is YSYEKL. In DNA, the CDR3 is TGCGCCAGCAGCCCGGACAAAGGGGATGGCGAGCAGTACTTC. Translated, it gives CASSPDKGDGEQYF.

This sequence joins TRBV6-5 and TRBJ2-5; maybe TRBD1 (5 bases). This CDR3 is built from 13 residues. Trimming stripped 7 bases from V and 2 bases from J, with 11 bases between. CDR1 and CDR2 (germline): MNHEY, SVGAGI. As DNA, the CDR3 is TGTGCCAGCAAGGTTACAGGTCAAGAGACCCAGTACTTC. This translates into CASKVTGQETQYF.

The V call is TRBV10-3, the J call TRBJ2-1; D is tentatively TRBD1 or TRBD2 (6 bases each). The germline gives CDR1 ENHRY, CDR2 SYGVKD. The CDR3 length is 15 residues. The germline V and J ends were trimmed by 0 bases and 8 bases, with 14 bases remaining between them. The CDR3 is CAISESGGAGDEQFF. CDR3 sequence (DNA): TGTGCCATCAGTGAGTCGGGGGGTGCAGGGGATGAGCAGTTCTTC.